This note documents a single T cell receptor beta chain sequence. Its antigen remains unidentified. TCRdb's table, derived via immunoSEQ multiplex PCR, lists solely in-frame clones and lacks some. This table holds roughly 8,200 clones, around 62% found once. V dropped 2 bases and J dropped 2; count of bases not matched to a gene: 7. The CDR3 loop spans 17 amino acids. CDR1 MNHEY and CDR2 SMNVEV come from the germline V gene (reference sequence). The data were obtained in a study of T cells in tumors after PD-1 blockade. Across the whole study: Prior checkpoint blockade, systemic immunosuppressant use, or anti-cancer therapy within 4 weeks excluded patients.

Notes on the study in general: Clonal replacement, not reinvigoration, is suggested for expanded exhausted CD8+ clones after therapy. Blood contained about 38% of the tumor's TCR clonotypes.

The chain joins TRBV27 to TRBJ2-5; 11 bases align to TRBD2. The sequence was collected from a human donor with basal cell carcinoma. The sample here was tumor tissue, taken after anti-PD-1 treatment. CDR3 loop: CASSLRTVAGGQETQYF. CDR3 in DNA: TGTGCCAGCAGTTTAAGGACGGTAGCGGGGGGGCAAGAGACCCAGTACTTC.